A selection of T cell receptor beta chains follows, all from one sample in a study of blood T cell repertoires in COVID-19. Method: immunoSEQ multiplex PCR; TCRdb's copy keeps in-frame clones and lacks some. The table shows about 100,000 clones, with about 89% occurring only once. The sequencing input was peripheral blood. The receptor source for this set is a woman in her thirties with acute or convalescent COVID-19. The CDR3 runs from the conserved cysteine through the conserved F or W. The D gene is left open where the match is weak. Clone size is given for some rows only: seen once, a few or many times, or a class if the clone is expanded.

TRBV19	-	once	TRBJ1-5	CASSISLGWGSNQPQHF	TGTGCCAGTAGTATCTCTCTCGGATGGGGCAGCAATCAGCCCCAGCATTTT
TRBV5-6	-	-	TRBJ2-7	CASSFGGTYEQYF	TGTGCCAGCAGCTTTGGGGGCACCTACGAGCAGTACTTC
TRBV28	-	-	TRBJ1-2	CASSFGQHYGYTF	TGTGCCAGCAGTTTCGGACAGCACTATGGCTACACCTTC
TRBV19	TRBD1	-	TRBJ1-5	CASSNGGQGNQPQHF	TGTGCCAGTAGTAACGGGGGACAGGGCAATCAGCCCCAGCATTTT
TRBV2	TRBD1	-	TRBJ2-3	CASAGGRQGLTTDTQYF	TGTGCCAGCGCCGGAGGGAGACAGGGGTTAACCACAGATACGCAGTATTTT
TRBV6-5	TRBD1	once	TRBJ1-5	CASTSKGALYQPQHF	TGTGCCAGCACCTCAAAGGGGGCCTTGTATCAGCCCCAGCATTTT
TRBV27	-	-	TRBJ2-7	CASSLRRGQDEQYF	TGTGCCAGCAGTTTAAGGAGGGGGCAGGACGAGCAGTACTTC
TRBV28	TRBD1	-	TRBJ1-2	CASAGQGAGYGYTF	TGTGCCAGCGCCGGACAGGGGGCGGGCTATGGCTACACCTTC
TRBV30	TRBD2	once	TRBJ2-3	CASSRGGGSTDTQYF	TGTGCCTCAAGTAGGGGCGGGGGTAGCACAGATACGCAGTATTTT
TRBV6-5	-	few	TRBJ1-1	CASTGQPYTEAFF	TGTGCCAGCACCGGACAGCCGTACACTGAAGCTTTCTTT
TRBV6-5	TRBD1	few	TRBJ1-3	CASSYDRAVGNTIYF	TGTGCCAGCAGTTACGACAGGGCGGTAGGAAACACCATATATTTT
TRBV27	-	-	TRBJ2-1	CASKGGSSYNEQFF	TGTGCCAGCAAGGGGGGGAGCTCCTACAATGAGCAGTTCTTC
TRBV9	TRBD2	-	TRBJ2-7	CASSRLAGVSYEQYF	TGTGCCAGCAGCAGACTAGCGGGGGTCTCCTACGAGCAGTACTTC
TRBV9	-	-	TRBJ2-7	CASSVEEGFTYEQYF	TGTGCCAGCAGCGTAGAGGAGGGTTTTACCTACGAGCAGTACTTC
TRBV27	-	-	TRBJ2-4	CASSSLQGRENIQYF	TGTGCCAGCAGTTCCTTACAGGGAAGGGAAAACATTCAGTACTTC
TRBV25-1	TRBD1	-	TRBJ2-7	CASSEGDRIAYEQYF	TGTGCCAGCAGTGAGGGGGACAGGATAGCCTACGAGCAGTACTTC
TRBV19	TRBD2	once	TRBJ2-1	CAISRVLAGINEQFF	TGTGCCATCTCGAGGGTCCTAGCGGGGATCAATGAGCAGTTCTTC
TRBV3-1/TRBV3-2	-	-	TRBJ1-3	CASSQVAGRQAGNTIYF	TGTGCCAGCAGCCAAGTTGCGGGCAGGCAAGCTGGAAACACCATATATTTT
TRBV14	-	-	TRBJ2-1	CASSHTLLGQFF	TGTGCCAGCAGCCATACGCTCCTCGGGCAGTTCTTC
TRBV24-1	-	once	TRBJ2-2	CATSDLRGAGELFF	TGTGCCACCAGTGATTTGAGAGGTGCCGGGGAGCTGTTTTTT
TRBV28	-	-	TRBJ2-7	CASSPPGTTYEQYF	TGTGCCAGCAGTCCCCCAGGGACAACCTACGAGCAGTACTTC
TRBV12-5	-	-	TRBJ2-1	CASGLLPSGEGEQFF	TGTGCTAGTGGTTTATTACCCTCGGGCGAGGGTGAGCAGTTCTTC
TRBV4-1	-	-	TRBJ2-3	CASSQDETKWAYTQYF	TGCGCCAGCAGCCAAGATGAAACGAAGTGGGCTTACACGCAGTATTTT
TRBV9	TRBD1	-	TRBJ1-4	CASSAGQGTGKLFF	TGTGCCAGCAGCGCGGGACAGGGGACCGGGAAACTGTTTTTT
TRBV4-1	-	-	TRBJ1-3	CASSQVLWGGRSSGNTIYF	TGCGCCAGCAGCCAAGTGCTCTGGGGGGGGCGAAGCTCTGGAAACACCATATATTTT
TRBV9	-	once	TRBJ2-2	CASGGKSRTNTGELFF	TGTGCCAGCGGGGGGAAGAGCAGGACCAACACCGGGGAGCTGTTTTTT
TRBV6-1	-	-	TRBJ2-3	CASSEPGGPSTDTQYF	TGTGCCAGCAGTGAACCCGGGGGGCCCAGCACAGATACGCAGTATTTT
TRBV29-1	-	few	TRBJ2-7	CSVVGQSTYEQYF	TGCAGCGTTGTTGGACAGTCTACTTACGAGCAGTACTTC
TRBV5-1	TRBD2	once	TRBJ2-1	CASSFRTSGGTYNEQFF	TGCGCCAGCAGCTTCCGGACTAGCGGGGGGACCTACAATGAGCAGTTCTTC
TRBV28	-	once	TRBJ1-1	CASSYQGVGGLNTEAFF	TGTGCCAGCAGTTATCAAGGGGTAGGAGGGTTGAACACTGAAGCTTTCTTT
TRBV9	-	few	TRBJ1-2	CASSVGAGKGYGYTF	TGTGCCAGCAGCGTAGGGGCAGGGAAGGGCTATGGCTACACCTTC
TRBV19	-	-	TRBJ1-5	CASSTPVRGYQPQHF	TGTGCCAGTAGCACACCTGTACGCGGCTATCAGCCCCAGCATTTT
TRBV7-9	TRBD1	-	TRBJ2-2	CASSNRGRSTGELFF	TGTGCCAGCAGCAACAGGGGACGTAGCACCGGGGAGCTGTTTTTT
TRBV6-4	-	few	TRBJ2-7	CATTGWPHTTLPYEQYF	TGTGCCACCACAGGGTGGCCCCATACCACCCTACCCTACGAGCAGTACTTC
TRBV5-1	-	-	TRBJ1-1	CASSPAAGMETEAFF	TGCGCCAGCAGCCCTGCTGCAGGGATGGAGACTGAAGCTTTCTTT
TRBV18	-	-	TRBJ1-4	CASSPSSVTGEKLFF	TGTGCCAGCTCACCCTCGTCAGTGACGGGTGAAAAACTGTTTTTT
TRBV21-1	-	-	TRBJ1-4	CASSKGTPGTWVLTLNEKLFF	TGTGCCAGCAGCAAGGGAACTCCGGGGACATGGGTATTGACCTTAAATGAAAAACTGTTTTTT
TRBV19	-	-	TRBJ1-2	CASSPGNYGYTF	TGTGCCAGTAGCCCAGGGAACTATGGCTACACCTTC
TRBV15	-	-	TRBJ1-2	CATALGDGYTF	TGTGCCACCGCCCTAGGAGATGGCTACACCTTC
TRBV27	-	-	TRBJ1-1	CASTREGSEAFF	TGTGCCAGCACTCGGGAGGGGAGTGAAGCTTTCTTT
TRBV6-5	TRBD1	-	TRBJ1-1	CASSRRQGAEAFF	TGTGCCAGCAGTCGAAGACAGGGGGCTGAAGCTTTCTTT
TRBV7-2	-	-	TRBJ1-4	CASSPRASGINEKLFF	TGTGCCAGCAGCCCCAGAGCCAGCGGGATTAATGAAAAACTGTTTTTT
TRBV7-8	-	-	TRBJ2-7	CASSFASGGGYEQYF	TGTGCCAGCAGCTTCGCCTCAGGGGGAGGTTACGAGCAGTACTTC
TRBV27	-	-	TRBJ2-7	CASRDITYEQYF	TGTGCCAGCAGAGACATAACGTACGAGCAGTACTTC
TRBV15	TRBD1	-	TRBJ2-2	CATRDPGGANTGELFF	TGTGCCACCCGGGACCCAGGGGGCGCGAACACCGGGGAGCTGTTTTTT
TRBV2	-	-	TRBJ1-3	CASSEGTPGNTIYF	TGTGCCAGCAGTGAAGGGACACCAGGAAACACCATATATTTT
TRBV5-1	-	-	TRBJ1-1	CASSLIAGPNTEAFF	TGCGCCAGCAGCCTGATCGCGGGCCCGAACACTGAAGCTTTCTTT
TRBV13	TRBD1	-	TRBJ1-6	CASSSRTGGVASPLHF	TGTGCCAGCAGCTCCCGGACAGGAGGGGTAGCTTCACCCCTCCACTTT
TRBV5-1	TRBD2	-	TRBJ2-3	CASSPPGLAGGPNTQYF	TGCGCCAGCAGCCCCCCGGGACTAGCGGGGGGGCCGAATACGCAGTATTTT
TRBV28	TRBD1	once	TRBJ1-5	CASSAGSDRGYQPQHF	TGTGCCAGCAGTGCCGGTTCGGACAGGGGTTATCAGCCCCAGCATTTT
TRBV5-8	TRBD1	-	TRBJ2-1	CASSPGQGAVNEQFF	TGTGCCAGCAGCCCTGGGCAGGGGGCGGTCAATGAGCAGTTCTTC
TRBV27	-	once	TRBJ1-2	CASSPRMTGVNYGYTF	TGTGCCAGCAGTCCCCGGATGACAGGCGTTAACTATGGCTACACCTTC
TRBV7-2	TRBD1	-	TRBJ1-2	CASSFIGTGEGYTF	TGTGCCAGCAGCTTCATCGGGACAGGGGAGGGCTACACCTTC
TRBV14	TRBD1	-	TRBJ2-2	CASSPLTGGAAGELFF	TGTGCCAGCAGCCCCTTAACAGGGGGCGCGGCCGGGGAGCTGTTTTTT
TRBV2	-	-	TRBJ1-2	CASTRVDGGNGYTF	TGTGCCAGCACTCGGGTGGATGGGGGGAATGGCTACACCTTC
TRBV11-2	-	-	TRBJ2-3	CASTPSGHTQYF	TGTGCCAGCACCCCCAGCGGTCATACGCAGTATTTT
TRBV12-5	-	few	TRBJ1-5	CASAPGGAIGNQPQHF	TGTGCTAGTGCCCCCGGGGGGGCGATTGGCAATCAGCCCCAGCATTTT
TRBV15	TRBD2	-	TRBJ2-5	CATSRVRIPGLSETQYF	TGTGCCACCAGCAGGGTTAGGATTCCGGGACTAAGCGAGACCCAGTACTTC
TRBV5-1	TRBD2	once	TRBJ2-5	CASSARSGGQETQYF	TGCGCCAGCAGCGCTAGGTCGGGGGGCCAAGAGACCCAGTACTTC
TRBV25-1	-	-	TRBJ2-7	CASSRGYEQYF	TGTGCCAGCAGTAGGGGGTACGAGCAGTACTTC